This TCR beta chain was profiled in a study of cytomegalovirus exposure and HLA in healthy donors. Study overall: About 179 million T cells yielded approximately 110 million unique TCR beta sequences in earlier analysis.

The CDR3 covers 17 residues. Germline CDR1 reads SGDLS; CDR2 reads YYNGEE. Trimming took off 4 bases at V and 1 base at J, with 20 bases between the two ends. The PCR used 60 Vbeta and 13 Jbeta primers. Clones were sequenced by immunoSEQ multiplex PCR, and TCRdb holds only the in-frame ones, with some missing. The sample has about 64,000 clones, about 85% seen once. About this clone: Antigen: not known.

General observations from the study: Presence/absence comparisons presumed near-even sequencing depth among donors.

Source material: PBMCs. The V gene is TRBV9, the J gene TRBJ1-1; possible D gene TRBD1, 6 bases. The clonotype was recovered from a female donor in good health and CMV-seronegative. CDR3 loop: CASSPAGRGVKNTEAFF. The CDR3 region has the DNA TGTGCCAGCAGCCCCGCGGGCAGGGGCGTTAAGAACACTGAAGCTTTCTTT.